This T cell receptor (beta chain) was identified during a study of post-analysis software for immune sequencing data. Study-wide results and limits: Batch-mates among the samples co-clustered strongly by F measure. A significant reduction in normalized Chao1 diversity was observed in multiple sclerosis patients versus controls. In patients, about 5 TRBV segments were more frequent than in controls, with TRBV5-6, TRBV5-1 and TRBV20-1 among them.

This clonotype was picked up a small number of times. Its specificity is unknown. CDR1 and CDR2 (germline): SGHTA, FQGNSA. Between the trimmed V and J ends, which lost 5 bases and 3 bases, there was a span of 10 bases. The CDR3 length is 14 residues. Built from TCR beta cDNA, the libraries had unique molecular identifiers in them. MiXCR was run by TCRdb on the PCR reads, yielding one entry per CDR3 protein. The top ten clones hold approximately 10% of a sample with hundreds of thousands of distinct CDR3 sequences, 59% of them seen once. This chain uses TRBV7-2 with TRBJ2-2; D ambiguous. The clonotype comes from a girl aged 2 to 9 with multiple sclerosis. The sequencing sample was made of blood. The CDR3: CASSDWRDTGELFF. The CDR3 nucleotides are TGTGCCAGCAGCGACTGGCGTGACACCGGGGAGCTGTTTTTT.